Below, 25 T cell receptor beta chains from the same sample are listed, as sequenced in a study of OX40 agonist ivuxolimab in advanced cancers. Some clones are missing from TCRdb's copy, which holds only in-frame ones; the method was immunoSEQ multiplex PCR. The data contain under 95,000 clones, roughly 86% of them singletons. Material: CD4+ or CD8+ T cells sorted from blood, obtained in a trial of the OX40 agonist ivuxolimab. These receptors came from an adult with an advanced solid tumor such as melanoma, head and neck, liver or kidney cancer.

The chain carries TRBV6-1 and TRBJ1-6, with TRBD1 identical over 9 bases. V trimming: 5 bases; J trimming: 9 bases; junction bases outside the gene matches: 5. Germline V gene lookup returns CDR1 MNHNS and CDR2 SASEGT. This CDR3 is 14 amino acids long. DNA for the CDR3: TGTGCCAGCAGTCCGACAGGGGGTGGTTCACCCCTCCACTTT. Protein product: CASSPTGGGSPLHF.

This chain uses TRBV9 with TRBJ2-5, with 10 bases that match TRBD1. V lost 5 bases to trimming and J lost 5 bases; unmatched junction nucleotides: 18. Germline V gene data show CDR1 as SGDLS and CDR2 as YYNGEE. The length of the CDR3 is 18 residues. CDR3 protein: CASSVTGGLAEGSETQYF. DNA of the CDR3: TGTGCCAGCAGTGTGACAGGGGGCCTAGCGGAGGGGAGCGAGACCCAGTACTTC.

This chain uses TRBV7-2 with TRBJ2-1, with 7 bases that match TRBD2. This CDR3 has 13 amino acids. Germline V gene sequence: CDR1 SGHTA, CDR2 FQGNSA. The ends lost 1 base at V and 13 bases at J; junction bases unmatched: 7. The CDR3 reads CASSLGQRDSQFF. DNA for the CDR3: TGTGCCAGCAGCTTAGGCCAGCGGGACTCACAGTTCTTC.

About this clone itself: At the DNA level, this CDR3 is encoded by other sequences in the same sample as well. The rearrangement uses TRBV11-2 and TRBJ2-2, with D possibly matching TRBD1 (6 bases). V gave up 5 bases and J gave up 5 bases, with 9 bases separating them. Germline CDR1 SGHAT, CDR2 FQNNGV. The CDR3 is 13 amino acids. The CDR3 region is CASSEGQTGELFF. As DNA, the CDR3 is TGTGCCAGCAGCGAGGGACAAACCGGGGAGCTGTTTTTT. The variable domain in full, completed from reference TRBV11-2 and TRBJ2-2, reads EAGVAQSPRYKIIEKRQSVAFWCNPISGHATLYWYQQILGQGPKLLIQFQNNGVVDDSQLPKDRFSAERLKGVDSTLKIQPAKLEDSAVYLCASSEGQTGELFFGEGSRLTVL.

CDR3 bases: TGTGCCTGGAACTCGGACACTTACAATGAGCAGTTCTTC. This gives the protein CAWNSDTYNEQFF. The chain is built from TRBV30 and TRBJ2-1, with D perhaps matching TRBD1 (5 bases). The CDR3 length is 13 residues. From germline, CDR1 is GTSNPN and CDR2 SVGIG (reference sequence). V gave up 4 bases and J gave up 4 bases, with 11 bases separating them.

About this clone: A read error may be the cause here, since a much bigger clone is one base away. The same CDR3 is also encoded by other DNA sequences in this sample. In DNA form, the CDR3 reads TGTGCCAGCAGTTACACAGGCGGGAACACCGAAGCTTTCTTT. It yields the protein CASSYTGGNTEAFF. The J gene is TRBJ1-1, the V gene TRBV6-6, with a possible D match to TRBD1 (5 bases). From germline, CDR1 is MNHNY and CDR2 SVGAGI (reference sequence). The CDR3 extends over 14 amino acids.

V and J are TRBV27 and TRBJ2-2; 9 bases fit TRBD1. V lost 4 bases and J lost 8; bases outside the gene matches: 8. This CDR3 is built from 15 residues. CDR1 is MNHEY, CDR2 SMNVEV, per germline (reference sequence). The CDR3 loop is CASSYFRDRVGELFF. In DNA, the CDR3 is TGTGCCAGCAGTTACTTCCGGGACAGGGTAGGGGAGCTGTTTTTT.

The chain recombines TRBV10-1 with TRBJ1-5; no clear D gene. The V and J ends lost 0 bases and 0 bases respectively, with 18 bases between them. The CDR3 runs 19 residues. Germline V lookup: CDR1 WNHNN, CDR2 SYGVQD (reference sequence). The CDR3 sequence is CASSESQAAPTFSNQPQHF. In DNA form, the CDR3 reads TGCGCCAGCAGTGAGTCTCAAGCCGCCCCAACCTTTAGCAATCAGCCCCAGCATTTT.

The V gene is TRBV6-5, the J gene TRBJ1-6; a weak D match, TRBD1 (5 bases). The germline gives CDR1 MNHEY, CDR2 SVGAGI. The V end lost 5 bases, the J end lost 4 bases, and 6 bases lay between the germline ends. The CDR3 is 13 amino acids. The CDR3 here is CASSDSYNSPLHF. CDR3 in DNA: TGTGCCAGCAGTGACAGTTATAATTCACCCCTCCACTTT.

This clone was counted a single time. The V call is TRBV11-3, the J call TRBJ2-7, with 8 nucleotides matching TRBD2. Germline values: CDR1 SGHNT, CDR2 YENEEA. Unmatched junction bases numbered 6, after V lost 4 bases and J lost 7 bases. This CDR3 has 13 amino acids. The CDR3 bases are TGTGCCAGCAGCTCGAGCGGGGGCCGGGAGCAGTACTTC. This translates into CASSSSGGREQYF.

V gene TRBV7-2 combines with J gene TRBJ2-2, with D maybe TRBD1 (6 bases). The CDR3 loop spans 15 amino acids. The germline V gene encodes CDR1 SGHTA and CDR2 FQGNSA. Trimming took off 1 base at V and 3 bases at J, with 9 bases between the two ends. The DNA of the CDR3 is TGTGCCAGCAGCTTAGTTCCAGGGGACACCGGGGAGCTGTTTTTT. Translation gives CASSLVPGDTGELFF.

The V call is TRBV27, the J call TRBJ1-1; 7 bases line up with TRBD1. The CDR3 extends over 12 amino acids. Per germline, CDR1 MNHEY and CDR2 SMNVEV (reference sequence). V trimming: 2 bases; J trimming: 10 bases; junction bases outside the gene matches: 4. The DNA for the CDR3 is TGTGCCAGCAGTTTAAGAGGGGGCCGAGCTTTCTTT. Its translation: CASSLRGGRAFF.

V is TRBV2 and J is TRBJ1-5; maybe TRBD1 (5 bases). V was trimmed by 3 bases and J by 0 bases, leaving 12 bases between them. The CDR3 covers 16 residues. Germline lookup yields CDR1 SNHLY and CDR2 FYNNEI. The CDR3 is CASSDPTRGSNQPQHF. The CDR3 coding sequence is TGTGCCAGCAGTGATCCGACGAGGGGTAGCAATCAGCCCCAGCATTTT.

V is TRBV12-5 and J is TRBJ1-1; possibly TRBD1 for D (6 bases). Germline-derived CDR1 and CDR2 are LGHNT and FRNRAP. Trimming removed 9 bases from V and 7 bases from J, with 12 bases in between. CDR3 length: 11 amino acids. The DNA for the CDR3 is TGTGCTAGCGGACAGTATGGTGAAGCTTTCTTT. It is translated as CASGQYGEAFF.

The V gene is TRBV11-2, the J gene TRBJ1-2, with D uncertain. Germline CDR1 reads SGHAT; CDR2 reads FQNNGV. Trimming removed 2 bases from V and 4 bases from J, with 11 bases in between. The CDR3 loop spans 14 amino acids. CDR3 sequence reads: CASSLSTAPYGYTF. The DNA of the CDR3 is TGTGCCAGCAGCTTATCAACGGCTCCCTATGGCTACACCTTC.

This rearrangement joins TRBV6-5 to TRBJ1-2; D uncertain. The V and J ends lost 6 bases and 4 bases respectively, with 12 bases between them. The CDR3 loop spans 13 amino acids. The germline V gene encodes CDR1 MNHEY and CDR2 SVGAGI. In nucleotides, the CDR3 is TGTGCCAGCAGCACCGAGAGGGCCTATGGCTACACCTTC. Protein: CASSTERAYGYTF.

The V call is TRBV18, the J call TRBJ2-6; D uncertain. The V end lost 2 bases, the J end lost 0 bases, and 8 bases lay between the germline ends. The CDR3 covers 16 residues. From germline, CDR1 is KGHSH and CDR2 LQKENI. The CDR3 sequence is CASSPGLHSGANVLTF. The CDR3 nucleotides read TGTGCCAGCTCACCAGGCTTACACTCTGGGGCCAACGTCCTGACTTTC.

This clone was observed once. The chain combines TRBV5-4 with TRBJ1-1; TRBD1 might be the D (6 bases). The CDR3 length is 17 residues. CDR1 is SGHNT, CDR2 YYREEE, per germline (reference sequence). Trimming pared 2 bases from V and 1 base from J, leaving 18 bases between. CDR3 coding DNA: TGTGCCAGCAGCTTACCGGGACACCGGTGGGGGAACACTGAAGCTTTCTTT. Its protein is CASSLPGHRWGNTEAFF.

This chain joins TRBV2 and TRBJ2-3; D gene ambiguous. The length of the CDR3 is 16 residues. The ends were cut back, 1 base at V and 2 bases at J, with 13 bases in the middle. Germline-derived CDR1 and CDR2 are SNHLY and FYNNEI. CDR3: CASSEGVDPFTDTQYF. The CDR3 coding sequence is TGTGCCAGCAGTGAAGGGGTAGACCCTTTCACAGATACGCAGTATTTT. Based on the CDR3 plus reference TRBV2 and TRBJ2-3, the full variable domain is EPEVTQTPSHQVTQMGQEVILRCVPISNHLYFYWYRQILGQKVEFLVSFYNNEISEKSEIFDDQFSVERPDGSNFTLKIRSTKLEDSAMYFCASSEGVDPFTDTQYFGPGTRLTVL.

V is TRBV9 and J is TRBJ1-1; unclear D gene. Germline V gene sequence: CDR1 SGDLS, CDR2 YYNGEE. Trimming left V 3 bases short and J 0 bases short, with 6 bases between. The CDR3 has 13 residues. CDR3 nucleotides: TGTGCCAGCAGCGGGAGCATGAACACTGAAGCTTTCTTT. This codes for CASSGSMNTEAFF.

The V and J genes are TRBV11-2 and TRBJ2-2, with 9 bases lining up with TRBD2. V gave up 5 bases and J gave up 5 bases; unmatched junction bases: 9. This CDR3 has 16 amino acids. Looked up from germline, CDR1 is SGHAT and CDR2 is FQNNGV. DNA for the CDR3: TGTGCCAGCAGCGTGCGAGGCGGGAGGGGGACCGGGGAGCTGTTTTTT. Translation: CASSVRGGRGTGELFF.

The rearrangement uses TRBV5-6 and TRBJ2-1; 14 nucleotides agree with TRBD2. CDR3 length: 15 residues. The V gene end was trimmed by 3 bases and the J gene end by 6 bases; junction bases not matched to a gene: 2. Germline V lookup: CDR1 SGHDT, CDR2 YYEEEE. The CDR3 spells CASSYGLAGGNEQFF. The CDR3 nucleotides read TGTGCCAGCAGCTATGGACTAGCGGGGGGCAATGAGCAGTTCTTC.

The J gene is TRBJ2-7, the V gene TRBV27; the match to TRBD1 covers 7 bases. Germline trimming cut 9 bases from V and 4 bases from J; bases unmatched to any gene: 9. Germline V gene data show CDR1 as MNHEY and CDR2 as SMNVEV (reference sequence). This CDR3 comprises 13 residues. Here the CDR3 DNA reads TGTGCCAGTCGTGACAGGGACCATTACGAGCAGTACTTC. Protein: CASRDRDHYEQYF.

The chain links TRBV6-6 to TRBJ2-7, with no clear D. The CDR3 contains 14 residues. Germline V gene sequence: CDR1 MNHNY, CDR2 SVGAGI (reference sequence). Deletions cut 2 bases from V and 3 bases from J, with 11 bases between. CDR3 loop: CASSYRGTVYEQYF. The CDR3 region has the DNA TGTGCCAGCAGTTACCGCGGCACCGTCTACGAGCAGTACTTC.

The chain combines TRBV14 with TRBJ1-1, with D perhaps TRBD1 (5 bases). The germline CDR1 and CDR2 sequences are SGHDN and FVKESK. CDR3 length equals 14 residues. The V end was cut by 4 bases, the J end by 0 bases, with 9 bases between. This CDR3 reads CASSLAGVNTEAFF. The CDR3 coding sequence is TGTGCCAGCAGCCTCGCGGGGGTGAACACTGAAGCTTTCTTT.